This TCR beta chain was identified in a study of T cells after yellow fever vaccination. Only a few counts were recorded for this clonotype. From the 5' RACE reads, TCRdb called clonotypes with MiXCR, one entry per CDR3 protein. Among roughly 160,000 distinct CDR3 sequences listed, approximately 10% were seen once. This CDR3 has 18 residues. The V gene's germline CDR1 is SEHNR and CDR2 FQNEAQ (reference sequence). The J segment lost 2 bases and the V segment lost 6 bases, leaving 13 bases of the junction unmatched. The rearrangement joins TRBV7-9 to TRBJ2-1, with TRBD2 matching over 10 bases. Sequences were derived from CD8+ T cells sorted from PBMCs, sampled 45 days after the yellow fever booster vaccination. The sequence came from a man between 18 and 35 years old who received the YFV17D yellow fever vaccine. Here the CDR3 DNA reads TGTGCCAGCAGGTCACCTCCTAGCGGGGGCCCTACCTACAATGAGCAGTTCTTC. This translates into CASRSPPSGGPTYNEQFF.